Shown below are 19 T cell receptor beta chains from a single sample sequenced in a study of beta chain features in type 1 diabetes. The authors reverse transcribed all of the isolated RNA, so sequencing captured expressed TCRB transcripts. The data were produced by immunoSEQ multiplex PCR, yet TCRdb's version contains in-frame clones alone and is incomplete. Altogether fewer than 45,000 clones are present, 64% being singletons, with the ten largest covering 2% to 2.5%. What was sequenced was Tregs from blood. These receptors were obtained from a woman between 25 and 40 years old in good health.

The chain is built from TRBV7-9 and TRBJ2-3; 8 nucleotides agree with TRBD1. The germline V gene encodes CDR1 SEHNR and CDR2 FQNEAQ (reference sequence). J lost 3 bases, V lost 3 bases, and 2 bases had no gene match. The CDR3 runs 14 residues. The CDR3 sequence: CASSFGQGTDTQYF. The CDR3 nucleotides are TGTGCCAGCAGCTTCGGACAGGGAACAGATACGCAGTATTTT.

This sequence joins TRBV18 and TRBJ2-3; 10 positions match TRBD2. CDR1 KGHSH and CDR2 LQKENI come from the germline V gene. The CDR3 is made up of 17 amino acids. The trim removed 3 bases at V and 4 bases at J, leaving 10 bases unmatched. CDR3 in DNA: TGTGCCAGCTCACCCGGGGCTAGCGGGAGCGTCGCAGATACGCAGTATTTT. It specifies CASSPGASGSVADTQYF.

This chain connects TRBV6-6 to TRBJ2-1; possibly TRBD2 for D (6 bases). CDR3 length: 15 residues. Germline V gene lookup returns CDR1 MNHNY and CDR2 SVGAGI (reference sequence). The ends were cut back, 2 bases at V and 5 bases at J, with 13 bases in the middle. CDR3 amino acids: CASSYGGKADNEQFF. Written as DNA, the CDR3 is TGTGCCAGCAGTTACGGAGGGAAGGCGGACAATGAGCAGTTCTTC.

This chain joins TRBV28 and TRBJ2-4, with 10 bases fitting TRBD2. This CDR3 region has 20 residues. V lost 2 bases and J lost 8; bases outside the gene matches: 21. CDR1 is MDHEN, CDR2 SYDVKM, per germline. CDR3 protein: CASSLRGRGSGRGEGDIQYF. In DNA form, the CDR3 reads TGTGCCAGCAGTTTAAGGGGGCGGGGGAGCGGGAGGGGAGAGGGGGACATTCAGTACTTC.

The chain carries TRBV28 and TRBJ1-5; TRBD1 matches 9 bases. CDR1 is MDHEN, CDR2 SYDVKM, per germline. The CDR3 spans 13 residues. J was trimmed by 6 bases and V by 8 bases; bases with no gene match: 5. This CDR3 reads CASGQGQSQPQHF. CDR3 in DNA: TGTGCCAGCGGACAGGGGCAGAGTCAGCCCCAGCATTTT.

The CDR3 here is CATRGQSSYEQYF. DNA of the CDR3: TGTGCCACCCGAGGACAGAGCTCCTACGAGCAGTACTTC. This chain joins TRBV27 and TRBJ2-7, with TRBD1 as a possible D gene (6 bases). V lost 10 bases and J lost 0, with 13 bases in between. There are 13 residues in the CDR3. Germline V gives CDR1 MNHEY, CDR2 SMNVEV (reference sequence).

V usage is TRBV7-8 and J usage is TRBJ2-3; 12 bases are a match to TRBD2. This CDR3 region has 14 residues. Losses at the gene ends were 5 bases for V and 10 bases for J; bases not matched to a gene: 7. Germline loops: CDR1 SGHVS, CDR2 FQNEAQ. As DNA, the CDR3 is TGTGCCAGCAGCCCCCGACTAGCGGGAGCTGCGCAGTATTTT. This encodes CASSPRLAGAAQYF. The full variable domain, rest sourced from reference TRBV7-8 and TRBJ2-3, is GAGVSQSPRYKVAKRGQDVALRCDPISGHVSLFWYQQALGQGPEFLTYFQNEAQLDKSGLPSDRFFAERPEGSVSTLKIQRTQQEDSAVYLCASSPRLAGAAQYFGPGTRLTVL.

The chain links TRBV18 to TRBJ2-3, with 10 nucleotides matching TRBD1. CDR1 and CDR2 from the germline V gene are KGHSH and LQKENI. The CDR3 runs 15 residues. V lost 5 bases to trimming and J lost 4 bases; unmatched junction nucleotides: 6. In nucleotides, the CDR3 is TGTGCCAGCTCATCGGACAGGGGGAAGGCAGATACGCAGTATTTT. Encoded protein: CASSSDRGKADTQYF.

This chain connects TRBV28 to TRBJ2-1; 9 positions match TRBD2. CDR1 and CDR2 (germline): MDHEN, SYDVKM. The ends lost 4 bases at V and 5 bases at J; junction bases unmatched: 9. This CDR3 is 16 amino acids long. CDR3 DNA sequence: TGTGCCAGCAGTTCCTTCATTAGCGGGAGCCACAATGAGCAGTTCTTC. It specifies CASSSFISGSHNEQFF.

This chain joins TRBV5-1 and TRBJ2-7, with D perhaps TRBD2 (5 bases). The CDR3 consists of 13 residues. V was clipped by 4 bases and J by 7 bases, with 15 bases between them. Germline loops: CDR1 SGHRS, CDR2 YFSETQ. The CDR3 loop is CASSKDGTGEQYF. The CDR3 nucleotides read TGCGCCAGCAGCAAGGACGGAACGGGGGAGCAGTACTTC. The full variable domain, rest sourced from reference TRBV5-1 and TRBJ2-7, is KAGVTQTPRYLIKTRGQQVTLSCSPISGHRSVSWYQQTPGQGLQFLFEYFSETQRNKGNFPGRFSGRQFSNSRSEMNVSTLELGDSALYLCASSKDGTGEQYFGPGTRLTVT.

Details on this clone: One end of the junction is discordant with germline, which a read error may explain. The rearrangement joins TRBV2 to TRBJ2-7, with TRBD1 identical over 8 bases. The CDR3 is 11 residues long. Germline assignment: CDR1 SNHLY and CDR2 FYNNEI. The CDR3 DNA sequence: TGTGCCAGCAGTGGGCGGGACAGGAGTAACTTC. Protein product: CASSGRDRSNF.

This rearrangement joins TRBV7-9 to TRBJ2-7; TRBD1 is a possible D gene (6 bases). V shed 1 base and J shed 0 bases, with 10 bases lying between them. CDR1 is SEHNR, CDR2 FQNEAQ, per germline (reference sequence). The CDR3 length is 15 residues. This chain's CDR3 is CASSLGPGDSYEQYF. For the CDR3, the DNA is TGTGCCAGCAGCTTAGGGCCAGGGGACTCCTACGAGCAGTACTTC.

This sequence joins TRBV28 and TRBJ2-1; 13 bases match TRBD2. Unmatched junction bases numbered 2, after V lost 5 bases and J lost 4 bases. This CDR3 spans 15 amino acids. Germline CDR1 reads MDHEN; CDR2 reads SYDVKM. The CDR3 nucleotides read TGTGCCAGCAGTCGGACTAGCGGGGGATACAATGAGCAGTTCTTC. It encodes CASSRTSGGYNEQFF.

The chain carries TRBV18 and TRBJ2-5; TRBD1 might be the D (5 bases). The V and J ends lost 1 base and 1 base respectively, with 7 bases between them. The germline V gene has CDR1 KGHSH and CDR2 LQKENI. This CDR3 has 14 residues. CDR3 amino acids: CASSPQGIQETQYF. The DNA of the CDR3 is TGTGCCAGCTCACCACAGGGGATCCAAGAGACCCAGTACTTC.

By share of the sample, this clone is medium-sized. The V and J genes are TRBV19 and TRBJ2-1; D ambiguous. Germline CDR1 and CDR2: LNHDA and SQIVND (reference sequence). Trimming stripped 7 bases from V and 3 bases from J, with 7 bases between. The CDR3 extends over 12 amino acids. The CDR3 sequence is CASTGLYNEQFF. As DNA, the CDR3 is TGTGCCAGTACTGGCCTCTACAATGAGCAGTTCTTC.

The V gene is TRBV4-2, the J gene TRBJ2-2; D may be TRBD1 (6 bases). The germline V gene encodes CDR1 LGHNA and CDR2 YNFKEQ. Trimming took off 1 base at V and 3 bases at J, with 6 bases between the two ends. CDR3 length equals 14 residues. The CDR3 sequence is CASSQAGDTGELFF. The CDR3 region has the DNA TGTGCCAGCAGCCAAGCAGGGGACACCGGGGAGCTGTTTTTT.

The rearrangement uses TRBV19 and TRBJ2-2; 9 bases map to TRBD2. The CDR3 has 16 residues. CDR1 is LNHDA and CDR2 is SQIVND in the germline V gene (reference sequence). V shed 6 bases and J 1 base; nucleotides not matched to a gene: 6. The CDR3 DNA is TGTGCCAGTAGAGGCGGGAGGGGACAGAACACCGGGGAGCTGTTTTTT. Encoded protein: CASRGGRGQNTGELFF.

The sample holds a few counts of this clone. The chain is built from TRBV7-2 and TRBJ2-7; D uncertain. Deletions cut 5 bases from V and 3 bases from J, with 11 bases between. Per the germline V gene, CDR1 is SGHTA and CDR2 is FQGNSA. The CDR3 totals 13 residues. Here the CDR3 DNA reads TGTGCCAGCAGCCTCCAAGCTAGCTACGAGCAGTACTTC. Translated: CASSLQASYEQYF. Drawing the rest from reference TRBV7-2 and TRBJ2-7, the complete variable domain is GAGVSQSPSNKVTEKGKDVELRCDPISGHTALYWYRQSLGQGLEFLIYFQGNSAPDKSGLPSDRFSAERTGGSVSTLTIQRTQQEDSAVYLCASSLQASYEQYFGPGTRLTVT.

There are a few counts of this clone. V and J are TRBV18 and TRBJ2-3; 7 nucleotides line up with TRBD2. Per germline, CDR1 KGHSH and CDR2 LQKENI. The CDR3 extends over 18 amino acids. V was clipped by 3 bases and J by 2 bases; unmatched bases: 14. CDR3 bases: TGTGCCAGCTCACCGGGCCCGGACCGCCGGGGGGTCACAGATACGCAGTATTTT. It codes for CASSPGPDRRGVTDTQYF.